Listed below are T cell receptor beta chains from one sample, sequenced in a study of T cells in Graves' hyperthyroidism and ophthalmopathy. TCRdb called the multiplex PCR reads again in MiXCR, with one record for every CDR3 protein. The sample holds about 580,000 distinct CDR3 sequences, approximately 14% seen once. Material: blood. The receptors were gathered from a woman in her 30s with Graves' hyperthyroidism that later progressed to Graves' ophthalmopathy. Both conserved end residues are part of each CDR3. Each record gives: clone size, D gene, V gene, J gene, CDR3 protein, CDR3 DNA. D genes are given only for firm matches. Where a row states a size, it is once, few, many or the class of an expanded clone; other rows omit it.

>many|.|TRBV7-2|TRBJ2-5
CASGERGPETQYF
TGTGCCAGTGGTGAACGGGGGCCAGAGACCCAGTACTTC
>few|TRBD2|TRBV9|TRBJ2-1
CASSGSTSGNEQFF
TGTGCCAGCAGCGGAAGCACTAGCGGGAATGAGCAGTTCTTC
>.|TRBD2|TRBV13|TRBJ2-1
CASSSSGLAGPGPFCSYNEQFF
TGTGCCAGCAGCTCTTCGGGACTAGCGGGCCCGGGGCCCTTCTGCTCCTACAATGAGCAGTTCTTC
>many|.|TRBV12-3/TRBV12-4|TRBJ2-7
CASTRDFPSSYEQYF
TGTGCCAGCACTAGGGACTTCCCGAGCTCCTACGAGCAGTACTTC
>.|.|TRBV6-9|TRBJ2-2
CASSYRDSVEELFF
TGTGCCAGCAGTTACCGGGACTCCGTCGAGGAGCTGTTTTTT
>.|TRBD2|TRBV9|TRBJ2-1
CASSEAGGLHYNEQFF
TGTGCCAGCAGCGAGGCGGGGGGCCTACACTACAATGAGCAGTTCTTC
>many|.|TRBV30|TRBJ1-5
CAWSRRLNTGWGPQHF
TGTGCCTGGAGCCGTCGCCTAAACACAGGTTGGGGGCCCCAGCATTTT
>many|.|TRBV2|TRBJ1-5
CASSAHGNQPQHF
TGTGCCAGCAGCGCCCACGGCAATCAGCCCCAGCATTTT
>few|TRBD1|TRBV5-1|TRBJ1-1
CASSSAGGRTEAFF
TGCGCCAGCAGCTCAGCAGGGGGCAGGACTGAAGCTTTCTTT
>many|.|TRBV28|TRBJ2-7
CASSFRQASHEQYF
TGTGCCAGCAGTTTCCGACAGGCTAGCCACGAGCAGTACTTC
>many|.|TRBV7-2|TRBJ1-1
CASSLAAQLNTEAFF
TGTGCCAGCAGCTTAGCGGCCCAATTAAACACTGAAGCTTTCTTT
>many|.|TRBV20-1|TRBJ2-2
CSASRHTGELFF
TGCAGTGCGTCCCGCCACACCGGGGAGCTGTTTTTT
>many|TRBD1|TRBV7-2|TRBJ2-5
CASSSGGTGARQYF
TGTGCCAGCAGCTCTGGGGGGACAGGGGCCAGACAGTACTTC
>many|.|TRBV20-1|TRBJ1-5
CSAREHPHQPQHF
TGCAGTGCTAGGGAACATCCTCATCAGCCCCAGCATTTT
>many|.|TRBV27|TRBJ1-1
CASSLIPGDNTEAFF
TGTGCCAGCAGTTTAATCCCAGGGGATAACACTGAAGCTTTCTTT
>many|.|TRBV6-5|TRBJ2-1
CASSYIGSSYNEQFF
TGTGCCAGCAGTTACATCGGGAGCTCCTACAATGAGCAGTTCTTC
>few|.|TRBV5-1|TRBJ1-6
CASSLDPGNNSPLHF
TGCGCCAGCAGCTTGGACCCGGGGAATAATTCACCCCTCCACTTT
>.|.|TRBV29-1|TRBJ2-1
CSVLYTLGVGERFF
TGCAGCGTCCTCTATACGCTAGGGGTTGGTGAGCGGTTCTTC
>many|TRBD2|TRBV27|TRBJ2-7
CASSRGTSGTEQYF
TGTGCCAGCAGTAGGGGGACTAGCGGGACCGAGCAGTACTTC
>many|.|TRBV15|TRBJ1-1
CATSRGRGVITEAFF
TGTGCCACCAGCAGAGGACGAGGGGTGATCACTGAAGCTTTCTTT
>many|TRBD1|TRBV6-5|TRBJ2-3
CASSSPGQGTDTQYF
TGTGCCAGCAGTTCACCGGGACAGGGGACAGATACGCAGTATTTT
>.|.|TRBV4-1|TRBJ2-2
CASSQAESGVAGELFF
TGCGCCAGCAGCCAAGCGGAGTCGGGGGTAGCCGGGGAGCTGTTTTTT
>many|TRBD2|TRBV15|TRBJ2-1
CATSSPQASGNYNEQFF
TGTGCCACCAGCAGTCCCCAGGCTAGCGGAAATTACAATGAGCAGTTCTTC
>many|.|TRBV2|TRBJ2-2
CASSLGTSGRRAGELFF
.
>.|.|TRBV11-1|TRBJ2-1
CASRPTSYNEQFF
TGTGCCAGCAGGCCTACTAGCTACAATGAGCAGTTCTTC
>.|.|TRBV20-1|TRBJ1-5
CSASSVGNHPQHF
TGCAGTGCTAGTTCCGTCGGCAATCACCCCCAGCATTTT
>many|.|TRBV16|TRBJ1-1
CASSQYSANTEAFF
TGTGCCAGCAGCCAATATAGCGCGAACACTGAAGCTTTCTTT
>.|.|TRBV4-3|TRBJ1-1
CASSHNRVGVTEAFF
TGCGCCAGCAGCCACAACAGGGTTGGGGTCACTGAAGCTTTCTTT
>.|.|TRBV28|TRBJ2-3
CASSWGGPTDTQYF
TGTGCCAGCAGTTGGGGCGGACCCACAGATACGCAGTATTTT
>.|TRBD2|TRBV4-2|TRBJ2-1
CASSQEAGAVGNEQFF
TGTGCCAGCAGCCAAGAAGCGGGAGCCGTGGGCAATGAGCAGTTCTTC
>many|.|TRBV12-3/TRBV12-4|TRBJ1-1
CASSKGIGVTEAFF
TGTGCCAGCAGTAAGGGGATCGGTGTCACTGAAGCTTTCTTT
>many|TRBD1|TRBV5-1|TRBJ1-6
CASSLESQGAGSPLHF
TGCGCCAGCAGCTTGGAGAGTCAGGGGGCCGGATCACCCCTCCACTTT
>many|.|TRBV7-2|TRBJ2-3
CASSSGVSTDTQYF
TGTGCCAGCAGCTCCGGGGTTAGCACAGATACGCAGTATTTT
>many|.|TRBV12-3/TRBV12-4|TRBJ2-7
CASSLLLSHEQYF
TGTGCCAGCAGTTTACTTTTATCGCACGAGCAGTACTTC
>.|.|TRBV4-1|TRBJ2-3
CASSPFGGGTDTQYF
TGCGCCAGCAGCCCGTTCGGGGGCGGCACAGATACGCAGTATTTT
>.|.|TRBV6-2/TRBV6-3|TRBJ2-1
CASVPRVAYNEQFF
TGTGCCAGCGTCCCGAGGGTGGCGTACAATGAGCAGTTCTTC
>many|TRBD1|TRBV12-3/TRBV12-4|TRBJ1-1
CASSLPPGQGGTEAFF
TGTGCCAGCAGCCTCCCTCCGGGACAGGGTGGCACTGAAGCTTTCTTT
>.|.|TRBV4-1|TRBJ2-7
CASSQDPGGRYEQYF
TGCGCCAGCAGCCAAGATCCGGGCGGTAGATACGAGCAGTACTTC
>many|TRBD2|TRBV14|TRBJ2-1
CASSGLAGLNEQFF
TGTGCCAGTTCGGGACTAGCGGGATTAAATGAGCAGTTCTTC
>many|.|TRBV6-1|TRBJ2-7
CASIGRSSYEQYF
TGTGCCAGCATAGGAAGGAGCTCCTACGAGCAGTACTTC
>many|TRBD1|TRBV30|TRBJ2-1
CAWSSPGTVEQFF
TGTGCCTGGAGTAGTCCCGGGACAGTTGAGCAGTTCTTC
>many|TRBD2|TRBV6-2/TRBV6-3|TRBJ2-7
CASSSGLAGDAYEQYF
TGTGCCAGCAGTTCCGGACTAGCGGGAGATGCCTACGAGCAGTACTTC
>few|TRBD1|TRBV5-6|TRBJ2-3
CATSALQGVSTDTQYF
TGTGCCACCTCAGCTCTGCAGGGGGTGAGCACAGATACGCAGTATTTT
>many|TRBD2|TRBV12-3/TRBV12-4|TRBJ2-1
CASSLVSGRPRNEQFF
TGTGCCAGCAGTTTAGTTAGCGGGAGGCCTCGGAATGAGCAGTTCTTC
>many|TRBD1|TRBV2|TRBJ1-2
CASRPGQGDGYTF
TGTGCCAGCAGACCCGGACAGGGTGACGGCTACACCTTC
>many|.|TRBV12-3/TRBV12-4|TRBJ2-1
CASTRSENEQFF
TGTGCCAGCACCCGGAGCGAGAATGAGCAGTTCTTC
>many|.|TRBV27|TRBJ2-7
CASSLGWAYEQYF
TGTGCCAGCAGTTTGGGATGGGCCTACGAGCAGTACTTC
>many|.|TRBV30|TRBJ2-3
CAWSVSGTQYF
TGTGCCTGGAGTGTAAGTGGTACGCAGTATTTT